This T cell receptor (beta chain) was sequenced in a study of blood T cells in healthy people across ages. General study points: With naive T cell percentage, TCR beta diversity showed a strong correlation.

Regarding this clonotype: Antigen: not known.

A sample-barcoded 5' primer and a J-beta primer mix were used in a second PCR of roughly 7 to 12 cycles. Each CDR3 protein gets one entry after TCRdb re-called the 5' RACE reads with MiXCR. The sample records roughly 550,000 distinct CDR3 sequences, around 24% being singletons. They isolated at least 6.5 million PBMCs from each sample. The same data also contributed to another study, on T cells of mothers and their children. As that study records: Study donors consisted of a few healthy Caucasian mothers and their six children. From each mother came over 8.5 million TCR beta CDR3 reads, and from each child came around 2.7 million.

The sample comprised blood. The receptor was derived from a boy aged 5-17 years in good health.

Here the CDR3 reads CASSFSGTSGQETQYF. The CDR3 region has the DNA TGTGCCAGCAGCTTCAGCGGGACTAGCGGGCAAGAGACCCAGTACTTC. The rearrangement uses TRBV7-9 and TRBJ2-5; 12 bases are a match to TRBD2. This CDR3 has 16 amino acids. V lost 3 bases to trimming and J lost 2 bases; unmatched junction nucleotides: 4. Germline assignment: CDR1 SEHNR and CDR2 FQNEAQ (reference sequence).